A selection of T cell receptor beta chains follows, all from one sample in a study of cytomegalovirus exposure and HLA in healthy donors. Profiling relied on immunoSEQ multiplex PCR, and the TCRdb table lists in-frame clones only, not all of them. In the table there are tens of thousands of clones, roughly 77% of which are singletons. Sample: PBMCs. These receptors were obtained from a middle-aged woman in good health and CMV-seropositive. Each CDR3 is given with its conserved first and last residue. A D gene is named only where the DNA matches it firmly. Clone size, where shown, is once, few, many, or a class for clones that have expanded.

>TRBD2|TRBV4-2|TRBJ2-3|.
TGTGCCAGCAGCCAAGGGAGCGGGGGGCCCGAGGTTACGCAGTATTTT
CASSQGSGGPEVTQYF
>.|TRBV29-1|TRBJ2-3|few
TGCAGCGTTGCCCGTCAGGCCCTCACAGATACGCAGTATTTT
CSVARQALTDTQYF
>.|TRBV5-6|TRBJ1-4|few
TGTGCCAGCAGCTTGCCATCAACTAATGAAAAACTGTTTTTT
CASSLPSTNEKLFF
>TRBD1|TRBV4-1|TRBJ1-2|.
TGCGCCAGCAGGCAGGGGGCTAACTATGGCTACACCTTC
CASRQGANYGYTF
>TRBD1|TRBV6-4|TRBJ2-2|.
TGTGCCAGCAGCCCGGGACAGGGTAACACCGGGGAGCTGTTTTTT
CASSPGQGNTGELFF
>.|TRBV25-1|TRBJ1-1|once
TGTGCCAGCAGTGAACAGGCCTCTGAAGCTTTCTTT
CASSEQASEAFF
>TRBD1|TRBV5-1|TRBJ2-7|.
TGCGCTAGCAGCTTGGAGGGACAGGGGACTTACGAGCAGTACTTC
CASSLEGQGTYEQYF
>.|TRBV7-8|TRBJ2-5|few
TGTGCCAGCAGCTTAGTAAGGGCCATCCTGGGAGAGAAACAAGAGACCCAGTACTTC
CASSLVRAILGEKQETQYF
>TRBD1|TRBV9|TRBJ1-5|.
TGTGCCAGCAGCCAAGGTGGGACAGATAATCAGCCCCAGCATTTT
CASSQGGTDNQPQHF
>.|TRBV18|TRBJ1-1|once
TGTGCCAGCTCGCCCACCCAACAACAGGGAGGGGAAGCTTTCTTT
CASSPTQQQGGEAFF
>TRBD1|TRBV18|TRBJ2-7|.
TGTGCCAGCTCACCTAGAAGGACAGGGGAACACTACGAGCAGTACTTC
CASSPRRTGEHYEQYF
>TRBD2|TRBV4-1|TRBJ2-7|.
TGCGCCAGCAGCCAAGCCCGACTGGGGGGGGAGCAGTACTTC
CASSQARLGGEQYF
>TRBD1|TRBV19|TRBJ1-1|.
TGTGCCAGGGTACAGGGGGCCGGGAACACTGAAGCTTTCTTT
CARVQGAGNTEAFF
>TRBD2|TRBV4-2|TRBJ2-3|.
TGTGCCAGCAGCCAAGAATTAGGCGGGGGGGCCAGAGATACGCAGTATTTT
CASSQELGGGARDTQYF
>TRBD1|TRBV5-1|TRBJ1-1|.
TGCGCCAGCAGAGCCGGGACAGGGGCCAATGAAGCTTTCTTT
CASRAGTGANEAFF
>TRBD2|TRBV5-6|TRBJ2-5|.
TGTGCCAGCAGGACGCGGGGGAATACGGAGACCCAGTACTTC
CASRTRGNTETQYF
>TRBD1|TRBV6-4|TRBJ1-1|.
TGTGCCAGCAGCAGGGGGCCGAACACTGAAGCTTTCTTT
CASSRGPNTEAFF
>.|TRBV11-2|TRBJ2-5|.
TGTGCCAGCAGCTTAACAGGGCGCCCAGAGACCCAGTACTTC
CASSLTGRPETQYF
>TRBD1|TRBV5-1|TRBJ1-2|.
TGCGCCAGCAGCTTACATACAGGGGAATATGGCTACACCTTC
CASSLHTGEYGYTF
>TRBD1|TRBV19|TRBJ2-7|.
TGTGCCGCTTGCGCCGGGACAGGGAACGAGCAGTACTTC
CAACAGTGNEQYF
>.|TRBV29-1|TRBJ1-2|few
TGCAGCGTTGAAGGGAAGGGGGTGGGTGGCTACACCTTC
CSVEGKGVGGYTF
>.|TRBV7-3|TRBJ1-6|.
TGTGCCAGCAGCTTGACAGATAATTCACCCCTCCACTTT
CASSLTDNSPLHF
>TRBD1|TRBV7-7|TRBJ2-5|.
TGTGCTAGCAGCTCGCAGATGACAGGGGTAGAGACCCAGTACTTC
CASSSQMTGVETQYF
>TRBD1|TRBV13|TRBJ1-2|.
TGTGCCAGCAGCCCATACGGGACAGGGCTCGACTATGGCTACACCTTC
CASSPYGTGLDYGYTF
>.|TRBV5-5|TRBJ2-7|.
TGTGCCAGCAGCCGCAGGACTTACGAGCAGTACTTC
CASSRRTYEQYF
>.|TRBV6-1|TRBJ2-7|few
TGTGCCAGCAGTGAAGGATACGGGAGCTCCTACGAGCAGTACTTC
CASSEGYGSSYEQYF
>TRBD1|TRBV6-1|TRBJ2-5|.
TGTGCCAGCAGTGCCAGGACAGGGTGGAGGGAGACCCAGTACTTC
CASSARTGWRETQYF
>TRBD1|TRBV6-1|TRBJ1-2|.
TGTGCCAGCCGAAAGAGGGGACAGGGGTATGGCTACACCTTC
CASRKRGQGYGYTF
>.|TRBV27|TRBJ1-1|.
TGTGCCAGCAGGGGGCTCGGCACTGAAGCTTTCTTT
CASRGLGTEAFF
>.|TRBV15|TRBJ1-2|once
TGTGCCACCAGCGCAAGGACAGCCTTTTATGGCTACACCTTC
CATSARTAFYGYTF
>.|TRBV19|TRBJ2-1|.
TGTGCCAGTAGTATAGATCAGGGGTCCTACAATGAGCAGTTCTTC
CASSIDQGSYNEQFF
>TRBD1|TRBV4-1|TRBJ2-2|.
TGCGCCAGCAGCCAAGAACGAGGGGGCTGGAACACCGGGGAGCTGTTTTTT
CASSQERGGWNTGELFF
>TRBD1|TRBV30|TRBJ1-1|.
TGTGCCTGGAGTCCTGGGGACAGGGTGGGCACTGAAGCTTTCTTT
CAWSPGDRVGTEAFF
>TRBD1|TRBV6-4|TRBJ1-2|.
TGTGCCAGCAGTCCCAGGGGGGCCTCCCCTGGGGGCTACACCTTC
CASSPRGASPGGYTF
>.|TRBV4-1|TRBJ2-3|.
TGCGCCAGCAGCCAATTAAAAGGGGGGGCGGGCACAGATACGCAGTATTTT
CASSQLKGGAGTDTQYF
>.|TRBV5-1|TRBJ2-7|.
TGCGCCAGCAGCCTTGAGGCGACCTACGAGCAGTACTTC
CASSLEATYEQYF
>.|TRBV19|TRBJ2-1|few
TGTGCCAGTAGTATAGGGCCCCTAGAGAACAATGAGCAGTTCTTC
CASSIGPLENNEQFF
>TRBD1|TRBV5-1|TRBJ2-7|once
TGCACCAGCAGGCTAACCGGGACAGCCAGCTCCTACGAGCAGTACTTC
CTSRLTGTASSYEQYF
>TRBD1|TRBV4-1|TRBJ1-4|.
TGCGCCAGCAGCCAAGATGGGACAGGGAGGGAAAAACTGTTTTTT
CASSQDGTGREKLFF
>.|TRBV5-5|TRBJ1-1|once
TGTGCCAGCAGTTTACAGGTCAGGGGTTTGAACACTGAAGCTTTCTTT
CASSLQVRGLNTEAFF
>TRBD1|TRBV12-5|TRBJ1-1|.
TGTGCTAGTGGTTCCCCGGGACAGGGGAACACTGAAGCTTTCTTT
CASGSPGQGNTEAFF
>TRBD1|TRBV6-4|TRBJ2-1|.
TGTGCCAGCAGTTCGGACAGGGGGCATCGGAATGAGCAGTTCTTC
CASSSDRGHRNEQFF